This TCR beta chain was captured in a study of blood T cell repertoires in COVID-19. Study in general: Nucleic acid was either cDNA or gDNA, and it came from T cells, B-cell-depleted T cells, or PBMCs.

V was cut by 5 bases and J by 10 bases, with 24 bases left in between. CDR1 is SGHVS and CDR2 is FNYEAQ in the germline V gene. This CDR3 spans 16 amino acids. Those who participated ranged in age from roughly 18 to 100 years and resided in about two dozen US areas. The data were produced by immunoSEQ multiplex PCR, yet TCRdb's version contains in-frame clones alone and is incomplete. The sample holds about 170,000 clones, roughly 87% seen once. Sequencing input: PBMCs or T cells enriched from blood (not recorded which). The chain carries TRBV7-6 and TRBJ2-1; weak D call: TRBD2 (6 bases). This TCR was recovered from a woman aged 50 to 60 who had recovered from COVID-19. CDR3 DNA sequence: TGTGCCAGCAGCCCCCCTCAAACGGGAGTGATAAGGGAGCAGTTCTTC. Translating gives CASSPPQTGVIREQFF. Together with reference TRBV7-6 and TRBJ2-1, the CDR3 gives the full variable domain: GAGVSQSPRYKVTKRGQDVALRCDPISGHVSLYWYRQALGQGPEFLTYFNYEAQQDKSGLPNDRFSAERPEGSISTLTIQRTEQRDSAMYRCASSPPQTGVIREQFFGPGTRLTVL.